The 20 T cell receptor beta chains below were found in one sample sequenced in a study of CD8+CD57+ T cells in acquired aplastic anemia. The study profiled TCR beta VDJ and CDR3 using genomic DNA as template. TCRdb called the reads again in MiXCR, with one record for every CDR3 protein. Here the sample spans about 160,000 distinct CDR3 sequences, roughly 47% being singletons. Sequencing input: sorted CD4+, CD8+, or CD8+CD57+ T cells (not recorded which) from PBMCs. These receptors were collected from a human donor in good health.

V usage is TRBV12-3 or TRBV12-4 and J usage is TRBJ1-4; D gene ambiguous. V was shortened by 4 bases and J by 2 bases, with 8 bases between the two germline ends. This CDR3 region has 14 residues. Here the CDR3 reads CASSSLGTNEKLFF. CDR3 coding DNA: TGTGCCAGCAGTTCCCTCGGCACTAATGAAAAACTGTTTTTT.

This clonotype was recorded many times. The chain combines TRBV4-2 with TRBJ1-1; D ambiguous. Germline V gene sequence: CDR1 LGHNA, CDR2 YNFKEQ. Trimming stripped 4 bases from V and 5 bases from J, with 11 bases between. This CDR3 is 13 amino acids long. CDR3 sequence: CASSRPEGTEAFF. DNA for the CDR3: TGTGCCAGCAGCCGCCCGGAGGGAACTGAAGCTTTCTTT.

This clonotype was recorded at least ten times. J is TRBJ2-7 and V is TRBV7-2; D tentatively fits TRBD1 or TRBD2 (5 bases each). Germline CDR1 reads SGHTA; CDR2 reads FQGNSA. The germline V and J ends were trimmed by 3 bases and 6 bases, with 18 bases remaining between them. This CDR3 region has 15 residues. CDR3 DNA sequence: TGTGCCAGCAGCTTGGGGGAGACGCCCACCCTCGAGCAGTACTTC. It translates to CASSLGETPTLEQYF.

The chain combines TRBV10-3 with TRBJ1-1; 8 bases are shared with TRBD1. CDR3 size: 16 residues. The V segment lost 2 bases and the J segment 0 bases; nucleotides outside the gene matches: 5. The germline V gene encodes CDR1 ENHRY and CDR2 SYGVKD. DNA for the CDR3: TGTGCCATCAGTGAGCCCGACAGGGGAATGAACACTGAAGCTTTCTTT. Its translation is CAISEPDRGMNTEAFF.

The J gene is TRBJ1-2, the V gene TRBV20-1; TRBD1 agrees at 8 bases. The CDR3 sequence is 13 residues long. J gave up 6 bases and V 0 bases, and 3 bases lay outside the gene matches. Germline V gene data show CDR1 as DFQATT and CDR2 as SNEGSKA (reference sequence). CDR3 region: CSARDRGLDGYTF. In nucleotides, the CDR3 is TGCAGTGCTAGAGACAGGGGGCTGGATGGCTACACCTTC.

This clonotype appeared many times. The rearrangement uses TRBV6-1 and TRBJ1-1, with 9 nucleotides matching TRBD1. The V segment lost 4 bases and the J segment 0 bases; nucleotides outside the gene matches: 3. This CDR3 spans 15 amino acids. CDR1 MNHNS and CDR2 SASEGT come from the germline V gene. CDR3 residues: CASSGRDRVNTEAFF. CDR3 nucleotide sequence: TGTGCCAGCAGTGGGAGGGACAGGGTGAACACTGAAGCTTTCTTT.

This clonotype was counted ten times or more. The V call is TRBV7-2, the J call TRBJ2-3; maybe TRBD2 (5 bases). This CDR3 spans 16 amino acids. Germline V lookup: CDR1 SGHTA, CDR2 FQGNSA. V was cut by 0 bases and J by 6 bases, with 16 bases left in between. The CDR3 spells CASSLAVGLARDTQYF. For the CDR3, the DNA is TGTGCCAGCAGCTTAGCAGTGGGCCTAGCTAGGGATACGCAGTATTTT.

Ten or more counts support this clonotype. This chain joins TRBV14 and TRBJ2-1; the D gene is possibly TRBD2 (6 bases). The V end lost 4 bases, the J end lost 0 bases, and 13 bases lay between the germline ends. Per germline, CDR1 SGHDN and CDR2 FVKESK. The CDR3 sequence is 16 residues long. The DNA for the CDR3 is TGTGCCAGCAGCCTCCCCGGGAGAAGCTCCTACAATGAGCAGTTCTTC. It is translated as CASSLPGRSSYNEQFF.

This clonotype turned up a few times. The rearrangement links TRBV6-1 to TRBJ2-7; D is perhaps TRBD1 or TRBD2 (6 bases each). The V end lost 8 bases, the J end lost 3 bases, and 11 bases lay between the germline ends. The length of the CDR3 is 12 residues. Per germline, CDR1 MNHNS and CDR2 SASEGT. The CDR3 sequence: CASSGGSYEQYF. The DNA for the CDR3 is TGTGCCAGCTCCGGGGGCAGCTACGAGCAGTACTTC.

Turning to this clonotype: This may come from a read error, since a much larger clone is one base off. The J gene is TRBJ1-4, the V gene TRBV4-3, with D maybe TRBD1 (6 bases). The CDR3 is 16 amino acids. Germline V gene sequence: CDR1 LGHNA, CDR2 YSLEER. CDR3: CASSQEGSTGFAKPFF. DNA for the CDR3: TGCGCCAGCAGCCAAGAGGGATCGACAGGCTTTGCAAAACCGTTTTTT.

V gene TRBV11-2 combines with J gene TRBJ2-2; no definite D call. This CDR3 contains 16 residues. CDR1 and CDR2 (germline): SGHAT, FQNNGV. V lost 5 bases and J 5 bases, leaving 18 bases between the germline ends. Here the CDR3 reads CASSPRPASSTGELFF. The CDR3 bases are TGTGCCAGCAGCCCCCGGCCCGCATCAAGTACCGGGGAGCTGTTTTTT.

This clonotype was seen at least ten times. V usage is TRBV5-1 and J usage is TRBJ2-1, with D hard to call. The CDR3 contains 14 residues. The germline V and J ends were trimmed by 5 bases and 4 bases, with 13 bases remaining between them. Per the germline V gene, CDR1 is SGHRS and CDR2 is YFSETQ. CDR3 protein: CASSEWGSYNEQFF. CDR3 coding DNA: TGCGCCAGCAGTGAGTGGGGTTCTTACAATGAGCAGTTCTTC.

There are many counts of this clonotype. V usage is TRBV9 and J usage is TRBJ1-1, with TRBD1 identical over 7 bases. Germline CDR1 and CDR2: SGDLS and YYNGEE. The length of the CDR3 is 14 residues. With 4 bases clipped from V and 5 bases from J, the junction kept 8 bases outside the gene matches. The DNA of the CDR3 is TGTGCCAGCAGCCCGCGACAGGGACGGACTGAAGCTTTCTTT. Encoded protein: CASSPRQGRTEAFF.

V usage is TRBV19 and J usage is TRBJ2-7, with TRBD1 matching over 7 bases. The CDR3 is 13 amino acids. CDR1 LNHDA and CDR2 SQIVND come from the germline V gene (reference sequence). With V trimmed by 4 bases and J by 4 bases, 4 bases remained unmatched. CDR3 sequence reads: CASSTGTVYEQYF. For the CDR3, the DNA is TGTGCCAGTAGTACAGGGACAGTATACGAGCAGTACTTC.

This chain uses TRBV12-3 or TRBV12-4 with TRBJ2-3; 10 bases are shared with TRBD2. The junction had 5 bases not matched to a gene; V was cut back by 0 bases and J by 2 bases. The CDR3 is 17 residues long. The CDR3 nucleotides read TGTGCCAGCAGTTTAGCGAGGCTAGCGGGGGCCACAGATACGCAGTATTTT. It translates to CASSLARLAGATDTQYF.

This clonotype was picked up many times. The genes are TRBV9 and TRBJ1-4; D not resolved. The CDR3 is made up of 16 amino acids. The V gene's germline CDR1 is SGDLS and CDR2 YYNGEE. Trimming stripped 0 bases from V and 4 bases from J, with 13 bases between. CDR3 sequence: CASSVGRTEDNEKLFF. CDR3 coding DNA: TGTGCCAGCAGCGTAGGCCGGACGGAAGATAATGAAAAACTGTTTTTT.

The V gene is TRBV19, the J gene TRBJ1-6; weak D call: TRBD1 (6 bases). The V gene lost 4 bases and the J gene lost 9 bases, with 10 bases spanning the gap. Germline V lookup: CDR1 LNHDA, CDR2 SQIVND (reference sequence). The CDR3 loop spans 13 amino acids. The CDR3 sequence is CASSSRGSSPLHF. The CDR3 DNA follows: TGTGCCAGTAGTAGCAGGGGAAGTTCACCCCTCCACTTT.

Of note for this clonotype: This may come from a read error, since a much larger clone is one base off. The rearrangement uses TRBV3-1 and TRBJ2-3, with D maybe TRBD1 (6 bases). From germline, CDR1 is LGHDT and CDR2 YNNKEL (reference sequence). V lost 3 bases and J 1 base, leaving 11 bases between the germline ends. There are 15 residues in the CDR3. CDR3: CASSQGAGGTDTQYF. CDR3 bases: TGTGCCAGCAGCCAGGGGGCAGGAGGCACAGATACGCAGTATTTT.

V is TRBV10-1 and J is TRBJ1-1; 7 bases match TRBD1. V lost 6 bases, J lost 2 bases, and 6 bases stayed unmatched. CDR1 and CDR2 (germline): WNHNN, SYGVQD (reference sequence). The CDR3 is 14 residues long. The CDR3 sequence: CASSRDSSNTEAFF. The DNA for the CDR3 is TGCGCCAGCAGCCGGGACAGCTCTAACACTGAAGCTTTCTTT.

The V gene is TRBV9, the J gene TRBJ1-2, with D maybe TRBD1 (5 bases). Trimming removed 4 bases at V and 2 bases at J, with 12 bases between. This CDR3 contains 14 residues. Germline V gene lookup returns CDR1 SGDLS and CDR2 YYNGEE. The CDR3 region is CASSPTAANYGYTF. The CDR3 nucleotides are TGTGCCAGCAGCCCGACAGCCGCGAACTATGGCTACACCTTC.